These T cell receptor beta chains were read from a single sample in a study of identical twins. TCRdb independently ran MiXCR on the 5' RACE reads; one entry per CDR3 protein. The table has hundreds of thousands of distinct CDR3 sequences, 8% to 9% seen once; the top ten hold 0.8% to 1%. These data also featured in a second study, about yellow fever vaccine responses in identical twins.

Sequences were obtained from PBMCs. The receptors here all came from a woman aged 18-29 years in good health. Each CDR3 is given with its conserved first and last residue. The D gene is left open where the match is weak. Clone size appears in some rows only: once, few, many, or a class for an expanded clone.

TRBV27	TRBJ2-1	TRBD2	-	CASSLFAGEVYNEQFF	TGTGCCAGCAGTTTATTTGCGGGAGAGGTCTACAATGAGCAGTTCTTC
TRBV27	TRBJ2-5	-	few	CASSLSKGDETQYF	TGTGCCAGCAGTTTATCGAAGGGTGACGAGACCCAGTACTTC
TRBV27	TRBJ2-3	-	-	CASWRGTDTQYF	TGTGCCAGCTGGAGAGGGACAGATACGCAGTATTTT
TRBV12-3/TRBV12-4	TRBJ2-7	-	many	CASSLAGISYEQYF	TGTGCCAGCAGTTTAGCTGGGATCTCCTACGAGCAGTACTTC
TRBV12-3/TRBV12-4	TRBJ2-1	-	-	CASSWSSSYNEQFF	TGTGCCAGCAGTTGGTCTAGCTCCTACAATGAGCAGTTCTTC
TRBV28	TRBJ1-5	-	few	CASSLFRVDFSNQPQHF	TGTGCCAGCAGTTTGTTCAGGGTCGATTTTAGCAATCAGCCCCAGCATTTT
TRBV5-5	TRBJ2-2	TRBD1	few	CASSRTGVTGELFF	TGTGCCAGCAGCCGGACAGGGGTCACCGGGGAGCTGTTTTTT
TRBV5-1	TRBJ2-7	TRBD2	many	CASSLEVGTGGEQYF	TGCGCCAGCAGCTTGGAAGTCGGGACGGGGGGCGAGCAGTACTTC
TRBV20-1	TRBJ2-3	TRBD2	-	CSARPAGDTDTQYF	TGCAGTGCTAGACCAGCGGGGGACACAGATACGCAGTATTTT
TRBV2	TRBJ2-7	-	few	CASRVQTYEQYF	TGTGCCAGCAGGGTGCAGACCTACGAGCAGTACTTC
TRBV3-1	TRBJ1-1	TRBD1	few	CASSQQTGGWAEAFF	TGTGCCAGCAGCCAGCAGACAGGGGGCTGGGCTGAAGCTTTCTTT
TRBV20-1	TRBJ2-7	-	few	CSARATRADEQYF	TGCAGTGCTAGAGCGACCAGGGCCGACGAGCAGTACTTC
TRBV5-5	TRBJ2-5	-	few	CASSQSYGKETQYF	TGTGCCAGCAGCCAATCGTACGGGAAAGAGACCCAGTACTTC
TRBV11-1	TRBJ2-1	TRBD1	-	CASSSKQGTASSYNEQFF	TGTGCCAGCAGCTCCAAGCAAGGGACAGCTAGCTCCTACAATGAGCAGTTCTTC
TRBV11-2	TRBJ1-2	TRBD1	few	CASSLDPGQNGYTF	TGTGCCAGCAGCTTAGATCCGGGACAGAATGGCTACACCTTC
TRBV20-1	TRBJ2-7	-	few	CSATRQGVGYEQYF	TGCAGTGCTACCCGACAAGGCGTTGGGTACGAGCAGTACTTC
TRBV9	TRBJ2-3	-	-	CASSTQRRGTDTQYF	TGTGCCAGCAGCACCCAGCGTCGTGGCACAGATACGCAGTATTTT
TRBV5-6	TRBJ2-7	TRBD2	few	CASSQGLANYEQYF	TGTGCCAGCAGTCAGGGACTAGCGAACTACGAGCAGTACTTC
TRBV6-1	TRBJ2-1	-	-	CASSEALGGSYNEQFF	TGTGCCAGCAGTGAAGCGCTGGGGGGCTCCTACAATGAGCAGTTCTTC
TRBV11-2	TRBJ2-3	-	few	CASSLTGEASTDTQYF	TGTGCCAGCAGCTTAACCGGGGAGGCTAGCACAGATACGCAGTATTTT
TRBV12-3/TRBV12-4	TRBJ2-5	-	many	CASILYGGETQYF	TGTGCCAGCATTTTATACGGTGGAGAGACCCAGTACTTC
TRBV3-1	TRBJ1-2	-	few	CASSQGSGSPGYTF	TGTGCCAGCAGCCAAGGCAGTGGGTCGCCTGGCTACACCTTC
TRBV24-1	TRBJ2-1	-	-	CATSDFRGSGYNEQFF	TGTGCCACCAGTGATTTCCGGGGCAGCGGGTACAATGAGCAGTTCTTC
TRBV29-1	TRBJ2-7	TRBD1	many	CSVGSPGQGVKQYF	TGCAGCGTTGGATCTCCGGGACAGGGGGTTAAGCAGTACTTC
TRBV7-6	TRBJ2-3	-	many	CASSLGPSTNTDTQYF	TGTGCCAGCAGCTTGGGGCCGTCTACGAACACAGATACGCAGTATTTT
TRBV5-1	TRBJ2-1	TRBD2	many	CASSLATSGRAYNEQFF	TGCGCCAGCAGCTTGGCCACTAGCGGGAGGGCTTACAATGAGCAGTTCTTC
TRBV7-2	TRBJ2-2	TRBD1	many	CASSKGALNTGELFF	TGTGCCAGCAGCAAGGGGGCCTTAAACACCGGGGAGCTGTTTTTT
TRBV6-1	TRBJ2-7	TRBD2	few	CASSRWTSSYEQYF	TGTGCCAGCAGCCGATGGACTAGCAGCTACGAGCAGTACTTC
TRBV6-6	TRBJ1-1	-	-	CASSYDTGTEAFF	TGTGCCAGCAGTTACGACACGGGAACTGAAGCTTTCTTT
TRBV9	TRBJ2-2	-	-	CASSVVWGTGELFF	TGTGCCAGCAGCGTAGTCTGGGGCACCGGGGAGCTGTTTTTT
TRBV12-3/TRBV12-4	TRBJ2-7	-	many	CASRPRGSYEQYF	TGTGCCAGCAGACCTAGGGGCTCCTACGAGCAGTACTTC
TRBV12-3/TRBV12-4	TRBJ2-2	TRBD2	many	CASSASGAGELFF	TGTGCCAGCAGCGCGAGCGGGGCCGGGGAGCTGTTTTTT
TRBV20-1	TRBJ2-7	TRBD1	few	CSARKPGQLDEQYF	TGCAGTGCTAGAAAACCGGGACAGTTGGACGAGCAGTACTTC
TRBV12-3/TRBV12-4	TRBJ1-5	-	-	CASSDQGGLGNQPQHF	TGTGCCAGCAGTGATCAGGGAGGATTAGGCAATCAGCCCCAGCATTTT
TRBV7-8	TRBJ2-7	-	few	CASSLAAAGSYEQYF	TGTGCCAGCAGCTTAGCGGCGGCAGGATCCTACGAGCAGTACTTC
TRBV9	TRBJ1-5	-	few	CASSVGDTGFPQHF	TGTGCCAGCAGCGTAGGGGACACCGGTTTCCCCCAGCATTTT
TRBV2	TRBJ2-4	-	few	CASSVEGPKNIQYF	TGTGCCAGCAGTGTTGAGGGCCCCAAAAACATTCAGTACTTC
TRBV4-3	TRBJ2-7	TRBD2	-	CASSSRLAGVLYF	TGCGCCAGCAGCTCTCGACTAGCGGGAGTATTATACTTC
TRBV10-2	TRBJ2-7	TRBD1	-	CASGEPFETGEDEQYF	TGCGCCAGCGGGGAACCATTCGAGACAGGGGAGGACGAGCAGTACTTC
TRBV3-1	TRBJ2-4	TRBD2	-	CASSQDPRGGRGDIQYF	TGTGCCAGCAGCCAAGATCCGAGGGGCGGGAGAGGAGACATTCAGTACTTC
TRBV28	TRBJ1-5	TRBD1	many	CASTETGGRQPQHF	TGTGCCAGCACAGAAACAGGGGGCCGACAGCCCCAGCATTTT
TRBV2	TRBJ2-5	TRBD1	few	CATHGQGKETQYF	TGTGCCACCCATGGACAGGGTAAAGAGACCCAGTACTTC
TRBV19	TRBJ2-1	TRBD2	-	CASSIPAGVYNEQFF	TGTGCCAGTAGTATACCAGCGGGGGTGTACAATGAGCAGTTCTTC
TRBV12-3/TRBV12-4	TRBJ2-2	TRBD1	-	CASTHTGGMGRTGELFF	TGTGCCAGCACCCATACAGGGGGCATGGGGAGGACCGGGGAGCTGTTTTTT
TRBV5-5	TRBJ2-1	TRBD1	few	CASSSSGGTYNEQFF	TGTGCCAGCAGCTCGTCAGGGGGTACCTACAATGAGCAGTTCTTC
TRBV5-1	TRBJ2-7	TRBD1	many	CASSSTGGTYEQYF	TGCGCCAGCAGCTCAACAGGGGGCACCTACGAGCAGTACTTC
TRBV7-9	TRBJ2-7	-	-	CASSLVTVPYEQYF	TGTGCCAGCAGCTTAGTAACTGTGCCCTACGAGCAGTACTTC
TRBV6-2/TRBV6-3	TRBJ2-7	TRBD1	many	CATGQGVYEQYF	TGTGCCACGGGACAGGGAGTCTACGAGCAGTACTTC
TRBV6-1	TRBJ2-5	-	-	CASSTGTTETQYF	TGTGCCAGCAGCACCGGGACCACGGAGACCCAGTACTTC